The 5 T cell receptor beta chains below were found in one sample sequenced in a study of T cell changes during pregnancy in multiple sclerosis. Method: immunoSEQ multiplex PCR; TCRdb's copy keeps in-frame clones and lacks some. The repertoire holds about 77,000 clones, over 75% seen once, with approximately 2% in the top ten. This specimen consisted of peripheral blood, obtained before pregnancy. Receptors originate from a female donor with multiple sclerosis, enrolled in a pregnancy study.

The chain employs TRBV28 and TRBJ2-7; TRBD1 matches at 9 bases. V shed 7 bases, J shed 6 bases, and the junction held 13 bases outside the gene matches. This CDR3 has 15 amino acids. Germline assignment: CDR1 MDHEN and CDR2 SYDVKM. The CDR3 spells CASTYRGTGFVEQYF. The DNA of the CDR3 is TGTGCCAGCACCTATCGTGGGACAGGGTTCGTCGAGCAGTACTTC.

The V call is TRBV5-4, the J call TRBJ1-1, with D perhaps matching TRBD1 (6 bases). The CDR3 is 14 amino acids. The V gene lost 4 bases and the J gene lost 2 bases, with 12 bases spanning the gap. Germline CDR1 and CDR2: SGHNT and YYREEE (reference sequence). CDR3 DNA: TGTGCCAGCAGCCCCGGGACACTTAACACTGAAGCTTTCTTT. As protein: CASSPGTLNTEAFF.

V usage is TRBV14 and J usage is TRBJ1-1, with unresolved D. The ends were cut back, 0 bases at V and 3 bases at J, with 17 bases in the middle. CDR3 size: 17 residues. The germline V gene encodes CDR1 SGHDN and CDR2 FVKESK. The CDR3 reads CASSQDLREGLDTEAFF. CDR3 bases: TGTGCCAGCAGCCAAGATCTACGGGAAGGGTTGGACACTGAAGCTTTCTTT.

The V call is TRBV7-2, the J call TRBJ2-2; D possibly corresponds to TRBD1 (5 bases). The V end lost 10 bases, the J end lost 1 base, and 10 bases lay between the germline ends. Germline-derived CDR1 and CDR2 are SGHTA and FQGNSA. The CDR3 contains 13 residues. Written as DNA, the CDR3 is TGTGCCACCAGACAGAAGAACACCGGGGAGCTGTTTTTT. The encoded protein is CATRQKNTGELFF.

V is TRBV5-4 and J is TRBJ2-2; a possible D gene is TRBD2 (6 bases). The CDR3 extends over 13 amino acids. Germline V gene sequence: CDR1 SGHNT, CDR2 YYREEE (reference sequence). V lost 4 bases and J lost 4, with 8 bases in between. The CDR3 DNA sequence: TGTGCCAGCAGCCAGGGAGGCACCGGGGAGCTGTTTTTT. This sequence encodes CASSQGGTGELFF.